The rows below give T cell receptor beta chains drawn from one sample of a study of beta chain features in type 1 diabetes. TCRdb's table, derived via immunoSEQ multiplex PCR, lists solely in-frame clones and lacks some. The table has 640,000 or so clones, 13% seen once. The source material was naive CD4+ T cells from blood. These receptors were collected from a man younger than 30 with type 1 diabetes. Both conserved end residues are part of each CDR3. D genes are given only for firm matches. Size is omitted from some rows. Given values are once, few, many or a class for expanded clones.

clone size: few
V gene: TRBV30
D gene: TRBD1
J gene: TRBJ2-5
CDR3 DNA: TGTGCCTGGAGCACAGGGGGAAGAGAGACCCAGTACTTC
CDR3 protein: CAWSTGGRETQYF

clone size: once
V gene: TRBV6-1
D gene: NA
J gene: TRBJ1-1
CDR3 DNA: TGTGCCAGCAGACAGCACATGAACACTGAAGCTTTCTTT
CDR3 protein: CASRQHMNTEAFF

clone size: NA
V gene: TRBV19
D gene: NA
J gene: TRBJ2-5
CDR3 DNA: TGTGCCAGTAGTATAGATCGCTATCACAACAGTGAGACCCAGTACTTC
CDR3 protein: CASSIDRYHNSETQYF

clone size: NA
V gene: TRBV6-1
D gene: NA
J gene: TRBJ2-3
CDR3 DNA: TGTGCCAGCAGTGAAGCCTCTGTAAGCACAGATACGCAGTATTTT
CDR3 protein: CASSEASVSTDTQYF

clone size: few
V gene: TRBV12-5
D gene: NA
J gene: TRBJ2-3
CDR3 DNA: TGTGCTAGTGGTTTGCTGCCGGGTGGAGATACGCAGTATTTT
CDR3 protein: CASGLLPGGDTQYF

clone size: few
V gene: TRBV30
D gene: NA
J gene: TRBJ2-7
CDR3 DNA: TGTGCCTGGAGCAGACAGGCCCCTTACGAGCAGTACTTC
CDR3 protein: CAWSRQAPYEQYF

clone size: few
V gene: TRBV29-1
D gene: NA
J gene: TRBJ1-1
CDR3 DNA: TGCAGTACACAAGGCGGGGGCTACACTGAAGCTTTCTTT
CDR3 protein: CSTQGGGYTEAFF

clone size: NA
V gene: TRBV18
D gene: NA
J gene: TRBJ1-2
CDR3 DNA: TGTGCCAGCTCACCACCGAGTTTGAACTATGGCTACACCTTC
CDR3 protein: CASSPPSLNYGYTF

clone size: few
V gene: TRBV6-6
D gene: TRBD2
J gene: TRBJ2-7
CDR3 DNA: TGTGCCAGCACCACGGGGGGGGACGCCTACGAGCAGTACTTC
CDR3 protein: CASTTGGDAYEQYF

clone size: NA
V gene: TRBV29-1
D gene: TRBD1
J gene: TRBJ2-5
CDR3 DNA: TGCAGCTCGGGACAGGGAGTAGGCAATTTAGAGACCCAGTACTTC
CDR3 protein: CSSGQGVGNLETQYF

clone size: few
V gene: TRBV5-6
D gene: TRBD2
J gene: TRBJ2-1
CDR3 DNA: TGTGCCAGCAGTCTCCCACCGGGGGGGCTCCAGTTCTTC
CDR3 protein: CASSLPPGGLQFF

clone size: NA
V gene: TRBV25-1
D gene: TRBD1
J gene: TRBJ1-6
CDR3 DNA: TGTGCCAGCAGTGAGGGACAGCCTAATTCACCCCTCCACTTT
CDR3 protein: CASSEGQPNSPLHF

clone size: NA
V gene: TRBV11-1
D gene: NA
J gene: TRBJ1-1
CDR3 DNA: TGTGCCAGCAGCTTGCAGACTCTGAACACTGAAGCTTTCTTT
CDR3 protein: CASSLQTLNTEAFF

clone size: NA
V gene: TRBV11-2
D gene: NA
J gene: TRBJ1-4
CDR3 DNA: TGTGCCAGCAGCTTAGTCCCCAAGGCGGCTAATGAAAAACTGTTTTTT
CDR3 protein: CASSLVPKAANEKLFF

clone size: NA
V gene: TRBV30
D gene: NA
J gene: TRBJ1-1
CDR3 DNA: TGTGCCTGGAGTGTAAAGGACAGCTTGAACACTGAAGCTTTCTTT
CDR3 protein: CAWSVKDSLNTEAFF

clone size: NA
V gene: TRBV10-3
D gene: NA
J gene: TRBJ2-1
CDR3 DNA: TGTGCCATCACCTCGGGTCCCAGCGGATCCAATTACAATGAGCAGTTCTTC
CDR3 protein: CAITSGPSGSNYNEQFF

clone size: few
V gene: TRBV7-3
D gene: TRBD1
J gene: TRBJ1-1
CDR3 DNA: TGTGCCAGCAGCTGGACAGGGTCCGACACTGAAGCTTTCTTT
CDR3 protein: CASSWTGSDTEAFF

clone size: NA
V gene: TRBV30
D gene: NA
J gene: TRBJ2-7
CDR3 DNA: TGTGCCTGGGGGCAGAACTACGAGCAGTACTTC
CDR3 protein: CAWGQNYEQYF

clone size: NA
V gene: TRBV28
D gene: NA
J gene: TRBJ1-1
CDR3 DNA: TGTGCCAGCAGTCTCGAGGGGCGGCGAACTGAAGCTTTCTTT
CDR3 protein: CASSLEGRRTEAFF

clone size: few
V gene: TRBV6-5
D gene: TRBD1
J gene: TRBJ2-7
CDR3 DNA: TGTGCCAGCAGTTACCCGCGACAGGGTGGCTACGAGCAGTACTTC
CDR3 protein: CASSYPRQGGYEQYF

clone size: NA
V gene: TRBV19
D gene: NA
J gene: TRBJ1-1
CDR3 DNA: TGTGCCAGTTCGACAGTCGGGAACACTGAAGCTTTCTTT
CDR3 protein: CASSTVGNTEAFF

clone size: NA
V gene: TRBV15
D gene: TRBD1
J gene: TRBJ2-2
CDR3 DNA: TGTGCCACCAGCAAGAGGACGGGACAGAAGAACACCGGGGAGCTGTTTTTT
CDR3 protein: CATSKRTGQKNTGELFF

clone size: few
V gene: TRBV4-1
D gene: TRBD1
J gene: TRBJ1-2
CDR3 DNA: TGCGCCAGCAGCCCGGGACAGGGGCCAAATTATGGCTACACCTTC
CDR3 protein: CASSPGQGPNYGYTF

clone size: few
V gene: TRBV18
D gene: TRBD2
J gene: TRBJ2-5
CDR3 DNA: TGTGCCAGCTCACCACCGCCGGGGGGCCAAGAGACCCAGTACTTC
CDR3 protein: CASSPPPGGQETQYF

clone size: NA
V gene: TRBV19
D gene: TRBD1
J gene: TRBJ1-1
CDR3 DNA: TGTGCCAGTAAGGTGCTTACAGGGGGGAACACTGAAGCTTTCTTT
CDR3 protein: CASKVLTGGNTEAFF

clone size: few
V gene: TRBV30
D gene: TRBD1
J gene: TRBJ2-5
CDR3 DNA: TGTGCCTGGAGAAGGCAGGGGGCGTCGGAGACCCAGTACTTC
CDR3 protein: CAWRRQGASETQYF

clone size: NA
V gene: TRBV10-3
D gene: TRBD1
J gene: TRBJ2-5
CDR3 DNA: TGTGCCATCAGTCGGGACAGGGGCCAGGGGGAGACCCAGTACTTC
CDR3 protein: CAISRDRGQGETQYF

clone size: few
V gene: TRBV4-1
D gene: NA
J gene: TRBJ2-4
CDR3 DNA: TGCGCCAGCAGCCAAGATGGGACTCTCCTAGCCAAAAACATTCAGTACTTC
CDR3 protein: CASSQDGTLLAKNIQYF

clone size: few
V gene: TRBV20-1
D gene: NA
J gene: TRBJ2-3
CDR3 DNA: TGCAGTGCTAGAGAATCCGATACGCAGTATTTT
CDR3 protein: CSARESDTQYF

clone size: few
V gene: TRBV4-1
D gene: TRBD2
J gene: TRBJ2-7
CDR3 DNA: TGCGCCAGCAGCCAAGAGAAGGCTAGCGGGGGGAAAGAGCAGTACTTC
CDR3 protein: CASSQEKASGGKEQYF

clone size: few
V gene: TRBV6-5
D gene: TRBD1
J gene: TRBJ2-5
CDR3 DNA: TGTGCCAGCGGAGACAGGGGAGGAGAGACCCAGTACTTC
CDR3 protein: CASGDRGGETQYF

clone size: NA
V gene: TRBV19
D gene: TRBD1
J gene: TRBJ1-4
CDR3 DNA: TGTGCCAGTAGATCAGGGGGGTTAGCGGAAAAACTGTTTTTT
CDR3 protein: CASRSGGLAEKLFF

clone size: NA
V gene: TRBV30
D gene: NA
J gene: TRBJ1-2
CDR3 DNA: TGTGCCTGGAGTACCTGGGGCTCTGGCTACACCTTC
CDR3 protein: CAWSTWGSGYTF

clone size: few
V gene: TRBV5-4
D gene: NA
J gene: TRBJ2-3
CDR3 DNA: TGTGCCAGCAGCTTGCCAGGGGACGATACGCAGTATTTT
CDR3 protein: CASSLPGDDTQYF

clone size: few
V gene: TRBV6-6
D gene: NA
J gene: TRBJ1-5
CDR3 DNA: TGTGCCAGCAGGAATCGGGTGCATCAGCCCCAGCATTTT
CDR3 protein: CASRNRVHQPQHF

clone size: few
V gene: TRBV2
D gene: NA
J gene: TRBJ2-5
CDR3 DNA: TGTGCCAGCAGTCGGGACCTGGGGACCCAGTACTTC
CDR3 protein: CASSRDLGTQYF